These 21 T cell receptor beta chains were all obtained from the same sample, sequenced in a study of shared T cell receptors in the human thymus. TCRdb's copy holds only in-frame clones and misses some; the assay was immunoSEQ multiplex PCR. The sample gives about 500,000 clones, about four fifths of which show up once; about 0.012% is in the top ten. This sample was also put to use in a study of human thymus T cells.

The sequenced sample was thymocytes. The origin of the receptors is a boy under three years old with a congenital heart defect.

This chain links TRBV2 with TRBJ2-5; TRBD2 aligns across 13 bases. The CDR3 covers 15 residues. V was clipped by 5 bases and J by 5 bases; unmatched bases: 5. The germline CDR1 and CDR2 sequences are SNHLY and FYNNEI. The CDR3 DNA reads TGTGCCAGCAGTACTAGCGGGAGGGCCGTGGAGACCCAGTACTTC. Its translation is CASSTSGRAVETQYF.

This clone has only one observation. This chain uses TRBV28 with TRBJ2-7; D may be TRBD2 (5 bases). This CDR3 has 14 residues. The V and J ends lost 1 base and 5 bases respectively, with 12 bases between them. Germline V gene sequence: CDR1 MDHEN, CDR2 SYDVKM. The CDR3 nucleotides are TGTGCCAGCAGTTTATCGGGGAAGGAGAACGAGCAGTACTTC. Its protein is CASSLSGKENEQYF.

This clone was recorded a few times. The rearrangement links TRBV4-1 to TRBJ2-1; 14 bases map to TRBD2. Germline-derived CDR1 and CDR2 are MGHRA and YSYEKL. V was clipped by 0 bases and J by 8 bases; unmatched bases: 3. The CDR3 runs to 16 residues. In nucleotides, the CDR3 is TGCGCCAGCAGCCAAGAAGGGACTAGCGGGAGTTATGAGCAGTTCTTC. Residues: CASSQEGTSGSYEQFF.

The J gene is TRBJ1-1, the V gene TRBV27; no clear D gene. V was pared by 6 bases and J by 1 base, with 15 bases between. This CDR3 has 15 residues. From germline, CDR1 is MNHEY and CDR2 SMNVEV (reference sequence). In DNA form, the CDR3 reads TGTGCCAGCAGACGACGGACGAGGGAGAACACTGAAGCTTTCTTT. It translates to CASRRRTRENTEAFF.

The J gene is TRBJ2-1, the V gene TRBV5-4; 8 nucleotides align to TRBD2. The junction had 10 bases not matched to a gene; V was cut back by 3 bases and J by 11 bases. The CDR3 is made up of 14 amino acids. Germline values: CDR1 SGHNT, CDR2 YYREEE (reference sequence). The CDR3 DNA follows: TGTGCCAGCAGCTCCGGGACTAGGCCGGGACAGCAGTTCTTC. It encodes CASSSGTRPGQQFF. The whole variable domain, remainder taken from reference TRBV5-4 and TRBJ2-1, is ETGVTQSPTHLIKTRGQQVTLRCSSQSGHNTVSWYQQALGQGPQFIFQYYREEENGRGNFPPRFSGLQFPNYSSELNVNALELDDSALYLCASSSGTRPGQQFFGPGTRLTVL.

The chain uses TRBV6-5 and TRBJ2-5; 11 nucleotides line up with TRBD2. The J call may be mistaken, given a closer DNA end match to TRBJ2-7. The germline V gene encodes CDR1 MNHEY and CDR2 SVGAGI. The CDR3 is 15 residues long. The CDR3 coding sequence is TGTGCCAGCAGTTCGTTGACTAGCGGGATATACGAGCAGTACTTC. Its protein product is CASSSLTSGIYEQYF.

J is TRBJ2-7 and V is TRBV7-2; 9 bases are shared with TRBD2. This CDR3 is 15 amino acids long. The germline V gene has CDR1 SGHTA and CDR2 FQGNSA. J lost 5 bases, V lost 5 bases, and 10 bases had no gene match. CDR3 bases: TGTGCCAGCAGCCCGACTAGCGGAGCCCCTCACGAGCAGTACTTC. As protein: CASSPTSGAPHEQYF.

This clone has more than one count but fewer than ten. CDR3 sequence: CASSEAVEGLGTDTQYF. CDR3 DNA: TGTGCCAGCAGTGAAGCTGTGGAGGGATTAGGCACAGATACGCAGTATTTT. This chain links TRBV6-1 with TRBJ2-3, with D tentatively TRBD2 (6 bases). This CDR3 region has 17 residues. Between the trimmed V and J ends, which lost 0 bases and 1 base, there was a span of 14 bases. CDR1 is MNHNS, CDR2 SASEGT, per germline.

This chain connects TRBV19 to TRBJ1-1; D gene ambiguous. The germline V gene encodes CDR1 LNHDA and CDR2 SQIVND (reference sequence). With 4 bases removed from V and 5 bases from J, the gap between germline ends came to 11 bases. This CDR3 has 13 amino acids. The CDR3 spells CASSTAEGTEAFF. DNA for the CDR3: TGTGCCAGTAGTACGGCCGAGGGAACTGAAGCTTTCTTT.

The count of this clone is one. V is TRBV2 and J is TRBJ2-1; tentatively, D is TRBD2 (6 bases). Between the trimmed V and J ends, which lost 1 base and 0 bases, there was a span of 16 bases. Germline V lookup: CDR1 SNHLY, CDR2 FYNNEI. The CDR3 totals 18 residues. The CDR3 spells CASSEVAEGFSSYNEQFF. Here the CDR3 DNA reads TGTGCCAGCAGTGAAGTCGCGGAGGGATTCAGCTCCTACAATGAGCAGTTCTTC.

This clone showed up just a few times. V gene TRBV27 combines with J gene TRBJ1-1; D is possibly TRBD1 (5 bases). Germline lookup yields CDR1 MNHEY and CDR2 SMNVEV (reference sequence). V was clipped by 5 bases and J by 1 base, with 14 bases between them. The CDR3 covers 15 residues. The chain's CDR3 is CASSRGKEENTEAFF. The CDR3 DNA sequence: TGTGCCAGCAGTAGGGGAAAGGAAGAGAACACTGAAGCTTTCTTT.

This rearrangement joins TRBV9 to TRBJ2-7; TRBD2 agrees at 8 bases. Germline CDR1 is SGDLS and CDR2 is YYNGEE. V lost 3 bases and J lost 10; bases outside the gene matches: 6. The CDR3 covers 12 residues. The DNA of the CDR3 is TGTGCCAGCAGCGGAACCGGGACTAGTCAGTACTTC. This sequence encodes CASSGTGTSQYF.

This sequence joins TRBV7-2 and TRBJ2-1; 9 bases map to TRBD2. This CDR3 comprises 15 residues. Germline trimming cut 4 bases from V and 6 bases from J; bases unmatched to any gene: 7. Germline CDR1 and CDR2: SGHTA and FQGNSA. This CDR3 is CASSSAGLAINEQFF. The CDR3 DNA is TGTGCCAGCAGCTCAGCGGGACTAGCAATCAATGAGCAGTTCTTC.

CDR3 DNA: TGTGCCAGCAGTTTCCCCAAACTAGCGGGAGCCTACAATGAGCAGTTCTTC. It translates to CASSFPKLAGAYNEQFF. This chain links TRBV28 with TRBJ2-1; 11 nucleotides align to TRBD2. The CDR3 runs 17 residues. The J segment lost 2 bases and the V segment lost 3 bases, leaving 6 bases of the junction unmatched. Germline loops: CDR1 MDHEN, CDR2 SYDVKM.

The rearrangement uses TRBV29-1 and TRBJ2-1; 8 bases match TRBD1. J gave up 8 bases and V 4 bases, and 13 bases lay outside the gene matches. CDR1 SQVTM and CDR2 ANQGSEA come from the germline V gene. The CDR3 spans 15 residues. CDR3 DNA: TGCAGCGTTGGTGTTCTTGGACAGGGTGCCGATGAGCAGTTCTTC. Protein: CSVGVLGQGADEQFF.

V usage is TRBV19 and J usage is TRBJ2-2; 10 positions match TRBD2. The CDR3 covers 17 residues. V was pared by 7 bases and J by 6 bases, with 14 bases of the junction left unmatched. Germline V gives CDR1 LNHDA, CDR2 SQIVND (reference sequence). This CDR3 is CASKGGRGLAGAGELFF. The CDR3 region has the DNA TGTGCCAGTAAGGGGGGAAGAGGGCTAGCGGGAGCCGGGGAGCTGTTTTTT.

The chain employs TRBV6-8 and TRBJ2-5; the match to TRBD2 covers 7 bases. The V and J ends lost 2 bases and 5 bases, in that order; junction bases with no gene match: 11. CDR1 MNHGY and CDR2 SAAAGT come from the germline V gene. The length of the CDR3 is 16 residues. The CDR3 is CASSYRRERVRETQYF. The CDR3 DNA reads TGTGCCAGCAGTTACCGGCGGGAGAGGGTCCGGGAGACCCAGTACTTC.

The chain employs TRBV9 and TRBJ2-1, with TRBD2 identical over 14 bases. V lost 4 bases, J lost 5 bases, and 8 bases stayed unmatched. This CDR3 spans 17 amino acids. Germline assignment: CDR1 SGDLS and CDR2 YYNGEE. The CDR3 is CASSPPGLAGADNEQFF. DNA for the CDR3: TGTGCCAGCAGCCCCCCGGGACTAGCGGGAGCTGACAATGAGCAGTTCTTC.

V is TRBV18 and J is TRBJ2-3, with 10 bases fitting TRBD2. CDR3 length: 18 amino acids. Trimming at V came to 4 bases and at J to 3 bases, leaving 13 bases not matched to a gene. The germline CDR1 and CDR2 sequences are KGHSH and LQKENI. The CDR3 spells CASSLPSWGLASTDTQYF. The CDR3 coding sequence is TGTGCCAGCTCACTACCCAGTTGGGGACTAGCGTCAACAGATACGCAGTATTTT.

The chain joins TRBV4-3 to TRBJ2-7, with 9 bases that match TRBD2. Germline-derived CDR1 and CDR2 are LGHNA and YSLEER. V lost 0 bases and J lost 4; bases outside the gene matches: 7. The CDR3 loop spans 16 amino acids. This CDR3 reads CASSQDRREGPYEQYF. The CDR3 nucleotides are TGCGCCAGCAGCCAAGATAGGCGGGAGGGCCCATACGAGCAGTACTTC.

This clone was picked up a small number of times. The CDR3 nucleotides are TGCGCCAGCAGCCCGAGGGCGACCCAGTACTTC. Translation: CASSPRATQYF. This sequence joins TRBV4-1 and TRBJ2-5, with a tentative D call TRBD2 (5 bases). Germline CDR1 is MGHRA and CDR2 is YSYEKL. The germline V and J ends were trimmed by 4 bases and 7 bases, with 7 bases remaining between them. This CDR3 is built from 11 residues.